Presented here are 8 T cell receptor beta chains from one specimen sequenced in a study of T cells expressing NK-cell markers. Following a re-call of the 5' RACE reads, TCRdb has one entry per CDR3 protein and lacks DNA. In total, the table holds about 260,000 distinct CDR3 sequences. The source material was blood T cells: a sorted CD56 or NKG2C T cell subset, CD4+ or CD8+ T cells, or bulk PBMC T cells (not recorded which). Receptors were obtained from a woman aged 18 to 75 in good health.

The chain joins TRBV6-1 to TRBJ2-1; the D call from TCRdb, TRBD1, cannot be confirmed without DNA. CDR3 size: 15 residues. Germline V lookup: CDR1 MNHNS, CDR2 SASEGT. CDR3 in amino acids: CASSPGTGRNNEQFF.

The chain combines TRBV20-1 with TRBJ2-3; absent DNA, TCRdb's TRBD1 call cannot be checked. CDR1 is DFQATT and CDR2 is SNEGSKA in the germline V gene (reference sequence). This CDR3 comprises 14 residues. CDR3 region: CSARPGPRTDTQYF.

V is TRBV5-4 and J is TRBJ2-2; TCRdb's D gene call, TRBD1, goes unchecked for lack of DNA. The CDR3 contains 15 residues. Per germline, CDR1 SGHNT and CDR2 YYREEE (reference sequence). The CDR3 reads CASSFDRVPSGELFF. Full variable domain (missing parts from reference TRBV5-4 and TRBJ2-2): ETGVTQSPTHLIKTRGQQVTLRCSSQSGHNTVSWYQQALGQGPQFIFQYYREEENGRGNFPPRFSGLQFPNYSSELNVNALELDDSALYLCASSFDRVPSGELFFGEGSRLTVL.

The chain combines TRBV20-1 with TRBJ2-3; TCRdb calls TRBD2, which cannot be checked without DNA. The CDR3 has 15 amino acids. CDR1 and CDR2 from the germline V gene are DFQATT and SNEGSKA (reference sequence). The CDR3 loop reads CSARDRQGLTDTQYF.

V gene TRBV18 combines with J gene TRBJ2-7. The length of the CDR3 is 13 residues. Germline assignment: CDR1 KGHSH and CDR2 LQKENI. The CDR3 region is CASSPPVWGEQYF.

This sequence joins TRBV9 and TRBJ1-1; TCRdb's assignment of TRBD1 cannot be checked, as there is no DNA. Germline CDR1 SGDLS, CDR2 YYNGEE. This CDR3 contains 13 residues. The CDR3: CASSPDRDTEAFF.

This sequence joins TRBV5-1 and TRBJ1-3. From germline, CDR1 is SGHRS and CDR2 YFSETQ. This CDR3 spans 15 amino acids. The CDR3 sequence: CASSLDKASGNTIYF.

V usage is TRBV29-1 and J usage is TRBJ2-3; without DNA, the TCRdb call of TRBD2 cannot be checked. Germline CDR1 SQVTM, CDR2 ANQGSEA. This CDR3 has 14 residues. The CDR3 is CSVASRPSTDTQYF.